Following are 8 T cell receptor beta chains from one sample sequenced in a study of beta chain features in type 1 diabetes. As every portion of the isolated RNA was reverse transcribed, the sequencing read expressed TCRB transcripts. TCRdb's table, derived via immunoSEQ multiplex PCR, lists solely in-frame clones and lacks some. The table includes around 150,000 clones, about 8.1% detected once. The sample was central memory CD4+ T cells from blood. These receptors were taken from a man between 18 and 35 years old in good health.

The sample holds a few counts of this clone. CDR3 in DNA: TGCGCCAGCAGCTTGGGCGGGACTAGCGATAATGAGCAGTTCTTC. It translates to CASSLGGTSDNEQFF. The chain is built from TRBV5-1 and TRBJ2-1, with TRBD2 identical over 10 bases. Looked up from germline, CDR1 is SGHRS and CDR2 is YFSETQ. The CDR3 extends over 15 amino acids. J gave up 7 bases and V 0 bases, and 4 bases lay outside the gene matches. Using reference TRBV5-1 and TRBJ2-1 for the parts outside the CDR3, the full variable domain is KAGVTQTPRYLIKTRGQQVTLSCSPISGHRSVSWYQQTPGQGLQFLFEYFSETQRNKGNFPGRFSGRQFSNSRSEMNVSTLELGDSALYLCASSLGGTSDNEQFFGPGTRLTVL.

This clone showed up just a few times. This sequence joins TRBV27 and TRBJ2-3; the match to TRBD1 covers 9 bases. The CDR3 sequence is 17 residues long. Germline V gene lookup returns CDR1 MNHEY and CDR2 SMNVEV (reference sequence). V gave up 3 bases and J gave up 1 base; unmatched junction bases: 8. CDR3 bases: TGTGCCAGCAGTTTTTCCGGGACAGGGCCCGGCACAGATACGCAGTATTTT. It is translated as CASSFSGTGPGTDTQYF.

This clone came up a few times. This chain uses TRBV7-9 with TRBJ1-2; 7 nucleotides align to TRBD1. The germline CDR1 and CDR2 sequences are SEHNR and FQNEAQ (reference sequence). J gave up 6 bases and V 6 bases, and 4 bases lay outside the gene matches. The CDR3 is made up of 12 amino acids. CDR3 sequence: CASRDTGDGYTF. The CDR3 nucleotides read TGTGCCAGCAGGGATACAGGGGATGGCTACACCTTC.

The chain is built from TRBV7-6 and TRBJ2-5; D gene unclear. CDR3 length equals 14 residues. Germline-derived CDR1 and CDR2 are SGHVS and FNYEAQ. The V gene lost 1 base and the J gene lost 5 bases, with 11 bases spanning the gap. CDR3 in amino acids: CASSLVVVGETQYF. The CDR3 nucleotides are TGTGCCAGCAGCTTAGTTGTGGTCGGGGAGACCCAGTACTTC.

This clone came up many times. J is TRBJ1-1 and V is TRBV7-3; TRBD1 matches 9 bases. V lost 5 bases and J lost 1; bases outside the gene matches: 11. CDR3 length: 17 amino acids. The germline gives CDR1 SGHTA, CDR2 FQGTGA. CDR3 in amino acids: CASSIKLGTGTNTEAFF. In nucleotides, the CDR3 is TGTGCCAGCAGCATCAAACTCGGGACAGGGACGAACACTGAAGCTTTCTTT.

This rearrangement joins TRBV28 to TRBJ2-7; TRBD1 agrees at 7 bases. The trim removed 7 bases at V and 3 bases at J, leaving 9 bases unmatched. The germline V gene encodes CDR1 MDHEN and CDR2 SYDVKM. This CDR3 contains 14 residues. CDR3 residues: CASTVGGFVYEQYF. In DNA form, the CDR3 reads TGTGCCAGCACTGTAGGGGGCTTTGTCTACGAGCAGTACTTC.

This clone occurred a few times. The rearrangement joins TRBV14 to TRBJ2-7; 10 nucleotides line up with TRBD2. The CDR3 is 16 amino acids. V dropped 5 bases and J dropped 3; count of bases not matched to a gene: 10. The germline V gene has CDR1 SGHDN and CDR2 FVKESK. This chain's CDR3 is CASSAQTSGIIYEQYF. The CDR3 bases are TGTGCCAGCAGCGCACAAACTAGCGGGATTATCTACGAGCAGTACTTC.

This clone appeared a few times. CDR3 in amino acids: CASALPEQGLFEAFF. CDR3 in DNA: TGTGCCAGCGCACTTCCGGAACAGGGCCTCTTTGAAGCTTTCTTT. The chain couples TRBV7-2 to TRBJ1-1; D might be TRBD1 (6 bases). The CDR3 has 15 residues. The ends were cut back, 8 bases at V and 7 bases at J, with 23 bases in the middle. In germline, CDR1 is SGHTA, CDR2 FQGNSA.